These 5 T cell receptor beta chains were sequenced from one sample in a study of T cell repertoires in cytomegalovirus infection. TCRdb used MiXCR to reprocess the reads, holding one entry per CDR3 protein. Of 640,000 or so distinct CDR3 sequences in the sample, approximately 33% were seen once. For these receptors, no antigen is known. The sequenced sample was cultured PBMCs, obtained from culture after CMV antigen stimulation. The receptors originated from a human donor in good health (CMV status not recorded). Some clones in this sample may be carry-over from other donors' samples.

The chain uses TRBV12-3 or TRBV12-4 and TRBJ1-2; the D gene is possibly TRBD1 (5 bases). Between the trimmed V and J ends, which lost 6 bases and 5 bases, there was a span of 22 bases. The CDR3 is made up of 16 amino acids. The CDR3 sequence: CASRYSWTGTDYGYTF. Here the CDR3 DNA reads TGTGCCAGCAGATATAGCTGGACCGGGACGGATTATGGCTACACCTTC.

The chain employs TRBV4-1 and TRBJ1-1; TRBD1 aligns across 7 bases. This CDR3 spans 16 amino acids. Germline V gene lookup returns CDR1 MGHRA and CDR2 YSYEKL. The V and J ends lost 0 bases and 10 bases, in that order; junction bases with no gene match: 14. CDR3 sequence reads: CASSQDRAGQMMPAFF. CDR3 nucleotides: TGCGCCAGCAGCCAAGATCGGGCGGGACAGATGATGCCAGCTTTCTTT.

This rearrangement joins TRBV7-9 to TRBJ1-1, with TRBD1 matching over 8 bases. CDR3 length: 14 amino acids. The germline V gene has CDR1 SEHNR and CDR2 FQNEAQ (reference sequence). V gave up 5 bases and J gave up 5 bases; unmatched junction bases: 7. The CDR3 DNA is TGTGCCAGCAGCGCGACAGGGGAGAAGACTGAAGCTTTCTTT. Its translation is CASSATGEKTEAFF.

In regard to this clonotype: One base away lies a much larger clone, so this may be a sequencing read error. The genes are TRBV7-6 and TRBJ2-3; 7 nucleotides agree with TRBD2. Germline CDR1 reads SGHVS; CDR2 reads FNYEAQ. The ends lost 5 bases at V and 4 bases at J; junction bases unmatched: 6. This CDR3 region has 14 residues. The CDR3 DNA sequence: TGTGCCAGCAGCCAGCAGCGGGGCGCAGATACGCAGTATTTT. This gives the protein CASSQQRGADTQYF.

This chain joins TRBV5-4 and TRBJ2-1, with D unresolved. Germline lookup yields CDR1 SGHNT and CDR2 YYREEE (reference sequence). The CDR3 has 17 amino acids. Trimming shortened V by 1 base and J by 1 base, and 15 bases separated the two germline ends. CDR3 in DNA: TGTGCCAGCAGCTTGTCCCCATCCATGGTTTCCTACAATGAGCAGTTCTTC. It specifies CASSLSPSMVSYNEQFF.